This is a list of T cell receptor beta chains from one sample in a study of radiotherapy plus CTLA-4 blockade in lung cancer. TCRdb keeps only in-frame clones here, not all; method: immunoSEQ multiplex PCR. The data contain about 98,000 clones, 85% to 90% of them singletons. Sequenced here: peripheral blood, sampled from a patient treated with radiotherapy plus ipilimumab. These receptors were obtained from a human donor with non-small cell lung cancer that progressed on radiotherapy plus ipilimumab. Both conserved end residues are part of each CDR3. D genes are given only for firm matches. A clone size is listed for some rows: how often the clone was seen (once, few, many), or a class if it is expanded.

CDR3 protein: CAISELRDRVGGYTF
CDR3 DNA: TGTGCCATCAGTGAGTTGAGGGACCGCGTGGGTGGCTACACCTTC
V gene: TRBV10-3
J gene: TRBJ1-2
D gene: .
clone size: .

CDR3 protein: CASSLDGTVFNHGYTF
CDR3 DNA: TGCGCCAGCAGCTTGGATGGGACAGTTTTTAACCATGGCTACACCTTC
V gene: TRBV5-1
J gene: TRBJ1-2
D gene: TRBD1
clone size: .

CDR3 protein: CASHGGESGSTDTQYF
CDR3 DNA: TGTGCCAGCCACGGGGGGGAGAGCGGAAGCACAGATACGCAGTATTTT
V gene: TRBV7-8
J gene: TRBJ2-3
D gene: TRBD2
clone size: .

CDR3 protein: CASSGQERGYNEQFF
CDR3 DNA: TGCGCCAGCAGCGGACAAGAGCGGGGCTACAATGAGCAGTTCTTC
V gene: TRBV4-1
J gene: TRBJ2-1
D gene: TRBD2
clone size: .

CDR3 protein: CASSVGLAGGRQETQYF
CDR3 DNA: TGTGCCAGCAGCGTCGGACTAGCGGGAGGGAGGCAAGAGACCCAGTACTTC
V gene: TRBV9
J gene: TRBJ2-5
D gene: TRBD2
clone size: .

CDR3 protein: CASGLIGGTEAFF
CDR3 DNA: TGTGCTAGTGGTTTGATAGGAGGCACTGAAGCTTTCTTT
V gene: TRBV12-5
J gene: TRBJ1-1
D gene: .
clone size: .

CDR3 protein: CASSKAGDAPGTANYGYTF
CDR3 DNA: TGTGCCAGCAGCAAAGCCGGAGATGCTCCCGGGACAGCTAACTATGGCTACACCTTC
V gene: TRBV21-1
J gene: TRBJ1-2
D gene: .
clone size: .

CDR3 protein: CASSKTASSNQPQHF
CDR3 DNA: TGTGCCAGTAGTAAGACAGCCTCTAGCAATCAGCCCCAGCATTTT
V gene: TRBV19
J gene: TRBJ1-5
D gene: .
clone size: .

CDR3 protein: CASSLSGHEQFF
CDR3 DNA: TGTGCCAGCAGCTTATCCGGCCATGAGCAGTTCTTC
V gene: TRBV11-2
J gene: TRBJ2-1
D gene: .
clone size: .

CDR3 protein: CASSFQRGHQDTIYF
CDR3 DNA: TGCGCCAGCAGCTTTCAGAGAGGGCATCAGGACACCATATATTTT
V gene: TRBV5-1
J gene: TRBJ1-3
D gene: .
clone size: .

CDR3 protein: CSPTQGHEAFF
CDR3 DNA: TGCAGTCCGACCCAGGGCCATGAAGCTTTCTTT
V gene: TRBV20-1
J gene: TRBJ1-1
D gene: .
clone size: .

CDR3 protein: CASSPDWNTEAFF
CDR3 DNA: TGTGCCAGCTCGCCAGACTGGAACACTGAAGCTTTCTTT
V gene: TRBV18
J gene: TRBJ1-1
D gene: .
clone size: .

CDR3 protein: CASSGYGAYNEQFF
CDR3 DNA: TGTGCCAGCAGCGGGTATGGCGCCTACAATGAGCAGTTCTTC
V gene: TRBV7-2
J gene: TRBJ2-1
D gene: .
clone size: once

CDR3 protein: CASRRLENTGELFF
CDR3 DNA: TGCGCCAGCAGGCGACTGGAGAACACCGGGGAGCTGTTTTTT
V gene: TRBV5-1
J gene: TRBJ2-2
D gene: .
clone size: .

CDR3 protein: CASSLTDYGYTF
CDR3 DNA: TGTGCCAGTAGTCTGACAGATTATGGCTACACCTTC
V gene: TRBV19
J gene: TRBJ1-2
D gene: .
clone size: once

CDR3 protein: CASNEDVYEQYF
CDR3 DNA: TGCGCCAGCAACGAGGACGTCTACGAGCAGTACTTC
V gene: TRBV5-1
J gene: TRBJ2-7
D gene: .
clone size: .

CDR3 protein: CSVATGQFYNEQFF
CDR3 DNA: TGCAGCGTGGCCACGGGACAGTTCTACAATGAGCAGTTCTTC
V gene: TRBV29-1
J gene: TRBJ2-1
D gene: TRBD1
clone size: .

CDR3 protein: CASSLGRTALSGANVLTF
CDR3 DNA: TGTGCCAGCAGCTTGGGACGGACAGCGCTCTCTGGGGCCAACGTCCTGACTTTC
V gene: TRBV7-9
J gene: TRBJ2-6
D gene: .
clone size: .

CDR3 protein: CASSPGPYMNTEAFF
CDR3 DNA: TGTGCCAGCAGCCCTGGACCCTATATGAACACTGAAGCTTTCTTT
V gene: TRBV6-5
J gene: TRBJ1-1
D gene: .
clone size: .

CDR3 protein: CATSRTGGLDEQYF
CDR3 DNA: TGTGCCACCAGCAGGACAGGGGGCTTGGACGAGCAGTACTTC
V gene: TRBV15
J gene: TRBJ2-7
D gene: TRBD1
clone size: .